This T cell receptor (beta chain) was sequenced for a study of blood T cell repertoires in COVID-19. Overall study: Samples of COVID-19 (acute and convalescent) were obtained from the United States, Italy and Spain.

Some clones are missing from TCRdb's copy, which holds only in-frame ones; the method was immunoSEQ multiplex PCR. The sample yields 130,000 to 150,000 clones, about three quarters seen once. Per the germline V gene, CDR1 is MNHEY and CDR2 is SMNVEV (reference sequence). Trimming cost V 6 bases and J 3 bases; bases outside gene matches: 6. The CDR3 loop spans 15 amino acids. This sequence was found in a man older than 75 with acute or convalescent COVID-19. Sequencing was done on a sample of peripheral blood. This chain connects TRBV27 to TRBJ1-5; 9 positions agree with TRBD1. CDR3 residues: CASSPGQGFNQPQHF. CDR3 nucleotide sequence: TGTGCCAGCAGCCCAGGACAGGGGTTCAATCAGCCCCAGCATTTT.